The 15 T cell receptor beta chains presented below share a single source sample, sequenced in a study of cytomegalovirus exposure and HLA in healthy donors. PCR was performed using 60 Vbeta and 13 Jbeta primers. Method: immunoSEQ multiplex PCR; TCRdb's copy keeps in-frame clones and lacks some. The sample shows fewer than 120,000 clones, over 65% of them seen only once. Material for sequencing was PBMCs. These receptor sequences come from a man younger than 45 in good health and CMV-seropositive.

Concerning this clone itself: Within the sample, other DNA sequences also encode this same CDR3. The chain employs TRBV9 and TRBJ2-1; TRBD2 agrees at 11 bases. V was pared by 0 bases and J by 7 bases, with 6 bases of the junction left unmatched. CDR1 is SGDLS and CDR2 is YYNGEE in the germline V gene. CDR3 size: 16 residues. CDR3 loop: CASSVGSGTSGNEQFF. The CDR3 DNA reads as TGTGCCAGCAGCGTAGGGTCCGGGACTAGCGGAAATGAGCAGTTCTTC.

The rearrangement joins TRBV7-4 to TRBJ1-6; 8 bases are a match to TRBD1. In germline, CDR1 is SGHVT, CDR2 SQSDAQ. The V gene end was trimmed by 6 bases and the J gene end by 7 bases; junction bases not matched to a gene: 14. CDR3 length: 17 residues. Written as DNA, the CDR3 is TGTGCCAGCAGAACGACAGGGGCGCCGATAAAGAATTCACCCCTCCACTTT. This encodes CASRTTGAPIKNSPLHF. Drawing the rest from reference TRBV7-4 and TRBJ1-6, the complete variable domain is GAGVSQSPRYKVAKRGRDVALRCDSISGHVTLYWYRQTLGQGSEVLTYSQSDAQRDKSGRPSGRFSAERPERSVSTLKIQRTEQGDSAVYLCASRTTGAPIKNSPLHFGNGTRLTVT.

The chain uses TRBV28 and TRBJ2-5; D may be TRBD2 (5 bases). The CDR3 has 14 amino acids. In germline, CDR1 is MDHEN, CDR2 SYDVKM. Between the trimmed V and J ends, which lost 3 bases and 0 bases, there was a span of 8 bases. Here the CDR3 DNA reads TGTGCCAGCAGTTTCCCGGGGAACCAAGAGACCCAGTACTTC. Its translation is CASSFPGNQETQYF.

This rearrangement joins TRBV5-1 to TRBJ2-7, with 9 bases lining up with TRBD2. The germline gives CDR1 SGHRS, CDR2 YFSETQ. Germline trimming cut 7 bases from V and 7 bases from J; bases unmatched to any gene: 9. CDR3 size: 13 residues. In DNA, the CDR3 is TGCGCCAGCTATGCTAGCGGGGTCGGTGAGCAGTACTTC. Translation: CASYASGVGEQYF.

V is TRBV5-1 and J is TRBJ1-2, with 8 positions matching TRBD1. V shed 4 bases, J shed 7 bases, and the junction held 12 bases outside the gene matches. This CDR3 region has 15 residues. CDR1 is SGHRS and CDR2 is YFSETQ in the germline V gene. CDR3 loop: CASSAGTGAWGGYTF. CDR3 bases: TGCGCCAGCAGCGCCGGGACAGGTGCGTGGGGTGGCTACACCTTC. Full variable domain (remainder filled in from reference TRBV5-1 and TRBJ1-2): KAGVTQTPRYLIKTRGQQVTLSCSPISGHRSVSWYQQTPGQGLQFLFEYFSETQRNKGNFPGRFSGRQFSNSRSEMNVSTLELGDSALYLCASSAGTGAWGGYTFGSGTRLTVV.

The chain links TRBV27 to TRBJ2-5, with TRBD2 identical over 10 bases. Germline V gives CDR1 MNHEY, CDR2 SMNVEV (reference sequence). The CDR3 sequence is 16 residues long. Germline trimming cut 2 bases from V and 4 bases from J; bases unmatched to any gene: 7. CDR3: CASSLILAGLIETQYF. The DNA of the CDR3 is TGTGCCAGCAGTTTAATACTAGCGGGGTTAATAGAGACCCAGTACTTC.

This chain links TRBV9 with TRBJ1-2; D perhaps matches TRBD1 (5 bases). This CDR3 comprises 15 residues. V lost 3 bases and J 3 bases, leaving 15 bases between the germline ends. The V gene's germline CDR1 is SGDLS and CDR2 YYNGEE. CDR3 in DNA: TGTGCCAGCAGCGGGGGGGAGGGAATTTACTATGGCTACACCTTC. It codes for CASSGGEGIYYGYTF.

V and J are TRBV28 and TRBJ2-2; D perhaps matches TRBD1 (6 bases). This CDR3 is 12 amino acids long. Trimming removed 6 bases at V and 9 bases at J, with 11 bases between. CDR1 is MDHEN, CDR2 SYDVKM, per germline. Here the CDR3 DNA reads TGTGCCAGCAGCTCCAGGGGCCGGGAGCTGTTTTTT. It specifies CASSSRGRELFF.

This clone has a single count. The chain recombines TRBV5-6 with TRBJ2-2; 7 positions agree with TRBD2. V gave up 4 bases and J gave up 2 bases; unmatched junction bases: 5. Germline V CDR1 and CDR2: SGHDT, YYEEEE. The CDR3 is 15 amino acids. The CDR3: CASSLGGVNTGELFF. CDR3 DNA: TGTGCCAGCAGCCTGGGGGGGGTTAACACCGGGGAGCTGTTTTTT.

This clone showed up just a few times. The chain recombines TRBV21-1 with TRBJ1-5; TRBD1 is the table's D call, not checked against the DNA. TRBV21-1 is tagged as a pseudogene. The CDR3 covers 16 residues. The CDR3 DNA follows: TGTGCCAGCAGCAACTCACAGGGGGATGTAGGTCAGCCCCAGCATTTT. Protein: CASSNSQGDVGQPQHF.

The V gene is TRBV11-2, the J gene TRBJ2-7; possible D gene TRBD2, 5 bases. This CDR3 comprises 15 residues. V shed 5 bases and J shed 2 bases, with 16 bases lying between them. Germline values: CDR1 SGHAT, CDR2 FQNNGV. The CDR3 here is CASSISSSQTYEQYF. DNA of the CDR3: TGTGCCAGCAGCATCTCTAGCTCACAAACCTACGAGCAGTACTTC.

V and J are TRBV7-3 and TRBJ2-1; 7 bases map to TRBD2. Germline V gene lookup returns CDR1 SGHTA and CDR2 FQGTGA. With V trimmed by 3 bases and J by 9 bases, 11 bases remained unmatched. CDR3 length: 15 amino acids. In nucleotides, the CDR3 is TGTGCCAGCAGCTTGAGTCGCCCCGGCGGGGGTGAGCAGTTCTTC. Protein sequence: CASSLSRPGGGEQFF.

This chain's CDR3 is CASELSHGGTENNEQFF. CDR3 nucleotide sequence: TGTGCCAGCGAGTTATCCCACGGAGGGACGGAAAACAATGAGCAGTTCTTC. The chain employs TRBV27 and TRBJ2-1; tentatively, D is TRBD2 (6 bases). CDR1 is MNHEY and CDR2 is SMNVEV in the germline V gene (reference sequence). V was shortened by 8 bases and J by 5 bases, with 25 bases between the two germline ends. CDR3 length: 17 amino acids.

The rearrangement uses TRBV7-9 and TRBJ2-2; TRBD1 aligns across 8 bases. Germline V gene sequence: CDR1 SEHNR, CDR2 FQNEAQ (reference sequence). The CDR3 loop spans 16 amino acids. V was pared by 1 base and J by 7 bases, with 8 bases of the junction left unmatched. For the CDR3, the DNA is TGTGCCAGCAGCTTAGTCGGACAGGGTCGGTTCGGGGAGCTGTTTTTT. Protein product: CASSLVGQGRFGELFF. Full variable domain (missing parts from reference TRBV7-9 and TRBJ2-2): DTGVSQNPRHKITKRGQNVTFRCDPISEHNRLYWYRQTLGQGPEFLTYFQNEAQLEKSRLLSDRFSAERPKGSFSTLEIQRTEQGDSAMYLCASSLVGQGRFGELFFGEGSRLTVL.

The rearrangement links TRBV4-1 to TRBJ2-5; TRBD1 aligns across 8 bases. The junction had 4 bases not matched to a gene; V was cut back by 5 bases and J by 2 bases. Germline values: CDR1 MGHRA, CDR2 YSYEKL. The CDR3 length is 14 residues. CDR3 nucleotides: TGCGCCAGCAGCGCAAGACAGGGGCAAGAGACCCAGTACTTC. Its protein product is CASSARQGQETQYF.